One and the same sample provided the 20 T cell receptor beta chains below, sequenced in a study of blood T cell repertoires in COVID-19. Clones were sequenced by immunoSEQ multiplex PCR, and TCRdb holds only the in-frame ones, with some missing. The sample yields roughly 280,000 clones, approximately 85% seen once. Sequencing used peripheral blood. All receptors derive from a woman aged 70 to 79 with acute or convalescent COVID-19.

The CDR3 loop is CASSQHTTTNEKLFF. The CDR3 DNA follows: TGTGCCAGCAGTCAACACACGACAACTAATGAAAAACTGTTTTTT. This chain links TRBV7-9 with TRBJ1-4; D remains unclear. V lost 6 bases and J 0 bases, leaving 11 bases between the germline ends. Germline CDR1 SEHNR, CDR2 FQNEAQ (reference sequence). The CDR3 loop spans 15 amino acids.

The chain has TRBV18 and TRBJ1-6; TRBD1 matches 9 bases. The CDR3 has 15 amino acids. The germline CDR1 and CDR2 sequences are KGHSH and LQKENI. V trimming: 8 bases; J trimming: 7 bases; junction bases outside the gene matches: 9. The CDR3 coding sequence is TGTGCCAGCAGGGGACAGGGCACAACGAATTCACCCCTCCACTTT. As protein: CASRGQGTTNSPLHF.

The rearrangement uses TRBV5-6 and TRBJ1-2; possible D gene TRBD1, 5 bases. Germline V CDR1 and CDR2: SGHDT, YYEEEE. This CDR3 has 13 residues. The V gene lost 4 bases and the J gene lost 5 bases, with 12 bases spanning the gap. Here the CDR3 reads CASSVEGRYGYTF. The DNA for the CDR3 is TGTGCCAGCAGCGTAGAGGGGAGGTATGGCTACACCTTC.

V usage is TRBV6-5 and J usage is TRBJ2-7; 9 positions match TRBD2. CDR1 MNHEY and CDR2 SVGAGI come from the germline V gene. This CDR3 spans 14 amino acids. V shed 7 bases and J 2 bases; nucleotides not matched to a gene: 6. CDR3 in amino acids: CASTSRGGAYEQYF. Here the CDR3 DNA reads TGTGCCAGCACCTCGCGGGGGGGCGCCTACGAGCAGTACTTC.

V usage is TRBV29-1 and J usage is TRBJ2-7, with 9 positions matching TRBD1. V trimming: 3 bases; J trimming: 6 bases; junction bases outside the gene matches: 6. The CDR3 has 13 residues. The germline gives CDR1 SQVTM, CDR2 ANQGSEA. CDR3 loop: CSVEGQGGSEQYF. The CDR3 DNA follows: TGCAGCGTTGAGGGACAGGGAGGGTCCGAGCAGTACTTC.

The V and J genes are TRBV24-1 and TRBJ2-1; perhaps TRBD1 as D (6 bases). Germline assignment: CDR1 KGHDR and CDR2 SFDVKD. CDR3 size: 12 residues. Trimming cost V 0 bases and J 15 bases, with 11 bases left between them. CDR3: CATSDLETGRFF. As DNA, the CDR3 is TGTGCCACCAGTGATTTGGAAACAGGGAGGTTCTTC.

V is TRBV6-4 and J is TRBJ1-6, with 9 bases identical to TRBD1. The CDR3 loop spans 15 amino acids. V shed 2 bases, J shed 8 bases, and the junction held 4 bases outside the gene matches. Germline values: CDR1 MRHNA, CDR2 SNTAGT. The DNA of the CDR3 is TGTGCCAGCAGTGACACGGACAGGGGTCATTCACCCCTCCACTTT. Its translation is CASSDTDRGHSPLHF.

The chain joins TRBV19 to TRBJ1-1, with D unresolved. The germline V gene encodes CDR1 LNHDA and CDR2 SQIVND (reference sequence). Between the trimmed V and J ends, which lost 6 bases and 5 bases, there was a span of 19 bases. This CDR3 spans 15 amino acids. Written as DNA, the CDR3 is TGTGCCAGTAGCCCTGTTGGGCCCACCCGAACTGAAGCTTTCTTT. Residues: CASSPVGPTRTEAFF.

The chain couples TRBV6-4 to TRBJ2-1, with 12 bases matching TRBD2. V gave up 6 bases and J gave up 12 bases; unmatched junction bases: 12. Per germline, CDR1 MRHNA and CDR2 SNTAGT. This CDR3 is built from 15 residues. In DNA, the CDR3 is TGTGCCAGCAGCCCATGGACTAGCGGGGTAGGGGGGCAGTTCTTC. Encoded protein: CASSPWTSGVGGQFF.

The CDR3, as DNA: TGTGCCAGCAAAACGGACAGGGGGTCGGTTCAGCCCCAGCATTTT. Its protein product is CASKTDRGSVQPQHF. The chain employs TRBV2 and TRBJ1-5, with 10 bases identical to TRBD1. Trimming at V came to 7 bases and at J to 6 bases, leaving 9 bases not matched to a gene. Germline CDR1 and CDR2: SNHLY and FYNNEI. The CDR3 has 15 amino acids.

The chain joins TRBV19 to TRBJ1-3; D unresolved. The CDR3 is 16 residues long. Germline loops: CDR1 LNHDA, CDR2 SQIVND (reference sequence). V was clipped by 4 bases and J by 4 bases, with 17 bases between them. The CDR3 protein is CASSTSGSGGGNTIYF. CDR3 in DNA: TGTGCCAGTAGTACTTCCGGATCCGGAGGGGGAAACACCATATATTTT.

The rearrangement uses TRBV7-9 and TRBJ2-3, with 9 bases that match TRBD2. Unmatched junction bases numbered 4, after V lost 2 bases and J lost 1 base. From germline, CDR1 is SEHNR and CDR2 FQNEAQ (reference sequence). CDR3 size: 16 residues. As DNA, the CDR3 is TGTGCCAGCAGCTTATCGGCGGGGGGGGGCACAGATACGCAGTATTTT. Protein product: CASSLSAGGGTDTQYF.

The rearrangement uses TRBV5-1 and TRBJ2-3, with TRBD2 matching 9 bases. Germline-derived CDR1 and CDR2 are SGHRS and YFSETQ. V was clipped by 6 bases and J by 3 bases; unmatched bases: 8. This CDR3 region has 15 residues. The chain's CDR3 is CASTASGEVTDTQYF. CDR3 nucleotide sequence: TGCGCCAGCACGGCTAGCGGGGAAGTAACAGATACGCAGTATTTT.

The V gene is TRBV5-1, the J gene TRBJ2-3, with 8 bases lining up with TRBD2. The CDR3 extends over 19 amino acids. J gave up 0 bases and V 4 bases, and 16 bases lay outside the gene matches. Germline V lookup: CDR1 SGHRS, CDR2 YFSETQ. The CDR3 here is CASSPPVGGGSTSTDTQYF. The CDR3, as DNA: TGCGCCAGCAGCCCCCCGGTAGGCGGGGGGTCCACTAGCACAGATACGCAGTATTTT.

CDR3 DNA sequence: TGTGCCAGTAGTATAAGTAGGAGCCTAGCCAAAAACATTCAGTACTTC. Translation: CASSISRSLAKNIQYF. The genes are TRBV19 and TRBJ2-4; D gene ambiguous. The CDR3 runs 16 residues. V lost 2 bases, J lost 0 bases, and 11 bases lay in between. The germline V gene encodes CDR1 LNHDA and CDR2 SQIVND (reference sequence).

Comments on this clone: Sequence at one end of the junction differs from germline and may be a read error. The V and J genes are TRBV12-3 or TRBV12-4 and TRBJ1-1; D unresolved. The CDR3 has 11 residues. DNA of the CDR3: TGTGCCAGCAGTTCAATGCGGCACCCATCTTTT. This sequence encodes CASSSMRHPSF.

V is TRBV18 and J is TRBJ2-2; TRBD2 aligns across 7 bases. The CDR3 totals 16 residues. V was pared by 2 bases and J by 0 bases, with 3 bases of the junction left unmatched. Looked up from germline, CDR1 is KGHSH and CDR2 is LQKENI. CDR3 residues: CASSPNGGTNTGELFF. The CDR3 region has the DNA TGTGCCAGCTCACCAAACGGGGGGACGAACACCGGGGAGCTGTTTTTT.

The count of this clone is one. The J gene is TRBJ1-1, the V gene TRBV5-1, with 7 positions matching TRBD1. J gave up 2 bases and V 4 bases, and 5 bases lay outside the gene matches. Germline values: CDR1 SGHRS, CDR2 YFSETQ. CDR3 length: 14 amino acids. The CDR3 reads CASSKGQSNTEAFF. The CDR3 DNA is TGCGCCAGCAGCAAGGGACAGTCAAACACTGAAGCTTTCTTT.

The gene calls are TRBV11-2 and TRBJ2-3, with 11 nucleotides matching TRBD2. The germline CDR1 and CDR2 sequences are SGHAT and FQNNGV. CDR3 length: 16 amino acids. After removal of 5 bases from V and 1 base from J, the junction contained 5 bases not matched to a gene. The CDR3 protein is CASSLQLAGGTDTQYF. The CDR3 region has the DNA TGTGCCAGCAGCCTCCAACTAGCGGGGGGCACAGATACGCAGTATTTT.

In this sample, this clone turned up once. This chain connects TRBV18 to TRBJ1-1, with 7 bases fitting TRBD1. V was pared by 3 bases and J by 3 bases, with 7 bases of the junction left unmatched. Germline CDR1 KGHSH, CDR2 LQKENI. This CDR3 spans 15 amino acids. The DNA for the CDR3 is TGTGCCAGCTCACCGGCGACAGGGTCGGACACTGAAGCTTTCTTT. Its protein is CASSPATGSDTEAFF.